These 30 T cell receptor beta chains originate from one sample sequenced in a study of shared clonotypes between healthy human individuals. The data were produced by immunoSEQ multiplex PCR, yet TCRdb's version contains in-frame clones alone and is incomplete. The sample includes 550,000 to 800,000 clones, about 90% of them seen just once. Sequenced material: memory CD8+ T cells from PBMCs. Subset specified: CD45RO+ cells pooled with CCR7-negative TemRA cells. Source of these receptors: a young man in good health. Some clones in this sample may be carry-over from other donors' samples.

The chain employs TRBV29-1 and TRBJ1-1; no clear D gene. Germline CDR1 reads SQVTM; CDR2 reads ANQGSEA. V was pared by 4 bases and J by 5 bases, with 20 bases between. The CDR3 runs to 15 residues. CDR3 region: CSVAFWSETRTEAFF. CDR3 sequence (DNA): TGCAGCGTTGCGTTCTGGTCCGAGACGAGAACTGAAGCTTTCTTT.

The V and J genes are TRBV27 and TRBJ2-7; D unclear. Germline CDR1 reads MNHEY; CDR2 reads SMNVEV (reference sequence). The CDR3 consists of 13 residues. V was pared by 5 bases and J by 7 bases, with 15 bases between. The CDR3 reads CASSRSGPPEQYF. CDR3 nucleotide sequence: TGTGCCAGCAGTCGGTCCGGACCGCCTGAGCAGTACTTC.

V usage is TRBV27 and J usage is TRBJ2-5; 14 nucleotides line up with TRBD2. J lost 2 bases, V lost 8 bases, and 10 bases had no gene match. Germline-derived CDR1 and CDR2 are MNHEY and SMNVEV (reference sequence). CDR3 length: 17 residues. CDR3 residues: CASGGLAGGWEQETQYF. In DNA, the CDR3 is TGTGCCAGCGGAGGACTAGCGGGAGGCTGGGAGCAAGAGACCCAGTACTTC.

The chain recombines TRBV28 with TRBJ2-3; possibly TRBD2 for D (5 bases). The V gene lost 4 bases and the J gene lost 2 bases, with 10 bases spanning the gap. The length of the CDR3 is 14 residues. The germline V gene encodes CDR1 MDHEN and CDR2 SYDVKM. The CDR3 spells CASSYLADTDTQYF. CDR3 nucleotide sequence: TGTGCCAGCAGTTACCTAGCAGACACAGATACGCAGTATTTT.

The chain joins TRBV6-1 to TRBJ1-5; D unclear. The germline V gene encodes CDR1 MNHNS and CDR2 SASEGT. Trimming shortened V by 4 bases and J by 0 bases, and 10 bases separated the two germline ends. This CDR3 contains 15 residues. The CDR3: CASSAPRNSNQPQHF. The CDR3 DNA follows: TGTGCCAGCAGTGCACCGCGTAATAGCAATCAGCCCCAGCATTTT.

The chain carries TRBV11-2 and TRBJ2-7; 8 bases are shared with TRBD2. This CDR3 spans 16 amino acids. Losses at the gene ends were 1 base for V and 0 bases for J; bases not matched to a gene: 5. Germline CDR1 SGHAT, CDR2 FQNNGV. CDR3: CASSLVTSGSSYEQYF. In nucleotides, the CDR3 is TGTGCCAGCAGCTTAGTTACTAGCGGTAGCTCCTACGAGCAGTACTTC.

The chain employs TRBV5-1 and TRBJ1-1, with D possibly matching TRBD1 (6 bases). With 7 bases removed from V and 6 bases from J, the gap between germline ends came to 10 bases. The germline V gene encodes CDR1 SGHRS and CDR2 YFSETQ. The CDR3 runs to 11 residues. In DNA, the CDR3 is TGCGCCAGCGTACAGGGCCCTGAAGCTTTCTTT. Its protein product is CASVQGPEAFF.

The V gene is TRBV6-4, the J gene TRBJ2-1, with 10 bases aligning to TRBD2. Per germline, CDR1 MRHNA and CDR2 SNTAGT. Trimming at V came to 2 bases and at J to 7 bases, leaving 5 bases not matched to a gene. The CDR3 has 15 residues. CDR3 amino acids: CASSDEREGGNEQFF. The CDR3 bases are TGTGCCAGCAGTGACGAGCGGGAGGGTGGGAATGAGCAGTTCTTC.

The genes are TRBV4-1 and TRBJ2-1; no definite D call. Germline assignment: CDR1 MGHRA and CDR2 YSYEKL. Between the trimmed V and J ends, which lost 1 base and 12 bases, there was a span of 7 bases. The CDR3 consists of 11 residues. The CDR3 loop reads CASSQGERQFF. For the CDR3, the DNA is TGCGCCAGCAGCCAAGGAGAACGGCAGTTCTTC.

The V gene is TRBV5-1, the J gene TRBJ2-1, with 7 bases matching TRBD2. The junction had 8 bases not matched to a gene; V was cut back by 4 bases and J by 7 bases. This CDR3 spans 14 amino acids. CDR1 and CDR2 (germline): SGHRS, YFSETQ. The CDR3 protein is CASSPPSAGNEQFF. In DNA, the CDR3 is TGCGCCAGCAGCCCACCTTCAGCGGGAAATGAGCAGTTCTTC.

The chain uses TRBV4-2 and TRBJ2-3; D is unclear. Trimming took off 1 base at V and 0 bases at J, with 17 bases between the two ends. Germline V gene sequence: CDR1 LGHNA, CDR2 YNFKEQ. The CDR3 length is 18 residues. CDR3 nucleotides: TGTGCCAGCAGCCAAGTCGTCTCCCCGCCTTCGAGCACAGATACGCAGTATTTT. It specifies CASSQVVSPPSSTDTQYF.

V usage is TRBV5-5 and J usage is TRBJ1-5; D not certain. CDR3 length: 16 residues. Germline loops: CDR1 SGHKS, CDR2 YYEKEE (reference sequence). V was shortened by 1 base and J by 4 bases, with 15 bases between the two germline ends. The CDR3 region has the DNA TGTGCCAGCAGCTTGAGTTTTCAGGCCTCAAATCAGCCCCAGCATTTT. Protein product: CASSLSFQASNQPQHF.

The chain is built from TRBV5-6 and TRBJ2-7; D unresolved. The CDR3 runs 12 residues. Looked up from germline, CDR1 is SGHDT and CDR2 is YYEEEE. Trimming cost V 4 bases and J 3 bases, with 8 bases left between them. The CDR3 loop is CASSHQSYEQYF. DNA for the CDR3: TGTGCCAGCAGCCATCAAAGCTACGAGCAGTACTTC.

This chain uses TRBV7-9 with TRBJ2-7; the match to TRBD1 covers 9 bases. This CDR3 contains 15 residues. J gave up 1 base and V 5 bases, and 6 bases lay outside the gene matches. Germline V CDR1 and CDR2: SEHNR, FQNEAQ (reference sequence). CDR3 nucleotide sequence: TGTGCCAGCAGCCCCCGAGGGACAGGGTCCTACGAGCAGTACTTC. Protein sequence: CASSPRGTGSYEQYF. The variable domain in full, completed from reference TRBV7-9 and TRBJ2-7, reads DTGVSQNPRHKITKRGQNVTFRCDPISEHNRLYWYRQTLGQGPEFLTYFQNEAQLEKSRLLSDRFSAERPKGSFSTLEIQRTEQGDSAMYLCASSPRGTGSYEQYFGPGTRLTVT.

The chain combines TRBV7-2 with TRBJ2-7, with TRBD1 matching over 10 bases. After removal of 1 base from V and 6 bases from J, the junction contained 6 bases not matched to a gene. Germline CDR1 SGHTA, CDR2 FQGNSA. This CDR3 has 15 amino acids. CDR3 nucleotides: TGTGCCAGCAGCTTAGTGACAGGGGGCTTGGGCGAGCAGTACTTC. As protein: CASSLVTGGLGEQYF. Using reference TRBV7-2 and TRBJ2-7 for the parts outside the CDR3, the full variable domain is GAGVSQSPSNKVTEKGKDVELRCDPISGHTALYWYRQSLGQGLEFLIYFQGNSAPDKSGLPSDRFSAERTGGSVSTLTIQRTQQEDSAVYLCASSLVTGGLGEQYFGPGTRLTVT.

This chain joins TRBV7-6 and TRBJ2-7, with D unclear. This CDR3 comprises 13 residues. CDR1 and CDR2 (germline): SGHVS, FNYEAQ. Trimming shortened V by 1 base and J by 7 bases, and 11 bases separated the two germline ends. DNA of the CDR3: TGTGCCAGCAGCTTAGGGGCGCTGGGGGAGCAGTACTTC. Its protein product is CASSLGALGEQYF.

The chain recombines TRBV19 with TRBJ2-5; 9 bases match TRBD2. CDR1 and CDR2 (germline): LNHDA, SQIVND (reference sequence). The CDR3 totals 16 residues. Trimming took 5 bases from V and 4 from J; bases not matched to a gene: 11. The chain's CDR3 is CASSVNVAGEGETQYF. The DNA of the CDR3 is TGTGCCAGTAGTGTAAACGTAGCGGGAGAGGGAGAGACCCAGTACTTC.

The V gene is TRBV5-6, the J gene TRBJ2-4, with 9 bases fitting TRBD2. This CDR3 region has 15 residues. After removal of 2 bases from V and 3 bases from J, the junction contained 3 bases not matched to a gene. The germline gives CDR1 SGHDT, CDR2 YYEEEE. CDR3 nucleotides: TGTGCCAGCAGCTTTGCGGGAGGGGGCAAAAACATTCAGTACTTC. Translating gives CASSFAGGGKNIQYF.

J is TRBJ1-1 and V is TRBV4-1, with D maybe TRBD1 (5 bases). Trimming took 4 bases from V and 1 from J, leaving 16 bases between them. Germline CDR1 reads MGHRA; CDR2 reads YSYEKL. CDR3 length: 16 amino acids. In nucleotides, the CDR3 is TGCGCCAGCAGCCGATCCGGGACGGCGGGGAACACTGAAGCTTTCTTT. It codes for CASSRSGTAGNTEAFF.

This clone was seen only a few times. The V and J genes are TRBV19 and TRBJ1-5; 9 bases are a match to TRBD1. Germline-derived CDR1 and CDR2 are LNHDA and SQIVND (reference sequence). V was clipped by 10 bases and J by 7 bases; unmatched bases: 5. The CDR3 extends over 12 amino acids. For the CDR3, the DNA is TGTGCCACAGGGACAGGGAACCAGCCCCAGCATTTT. Its protein product is CATGTGNQPQHF.

This sequence joins TRBV4-3 and TRBJ2-7, with a possible D match to TRBD1 (6 bases). Germline V gene sequence: CDR1 LGHNA, CDR2 YSLEER. Trimming took off 1 base at V and 5 bases at J, with 15 bases between the two ends. This CDR3 region has 15 residues. CDR3 bases: TGCGCCAGCAGCCAAGGGGGGCAGGGAGACCACGAGCAGTACTTC. This codes for CASSQGGQGDHEQYF.

The chain joins TRBV28 to TRBJ2-5, with TRBD2 as a possible D gene (6 bases). The CDR3 totals 15 residues. V was pared by 3 bases and J by 5 bases, with 16 bases between. Germline values: CDR1 MDHEN, CDR2 SYDVKM. CDR3 DNA: TGTGCCAGCAGTTTCCTAGCGAACGGGGTGGAGACCCAGTACTTC. Protein sequence: CASSFLANGVETQYF.

This clone was observed a handful of times. The rearrangement joins TRBV25-1 to TRBJ1-1; D call uncertain. Trimming cost V 3 bases and J 6 bases, with 8 bases left between them. This CDR3 is 12 amino acids long. Germline V gives CDR1 MGHDK, CDR2 SYGVNS. CDR3 sequence (DNA): TGTGCCAGCAGTGATATGAAGGCTGAAGCTTTCTTT. Translating it yields CASSDMKAEAFF. Complete variable domain (other parts from reference TRBV25-1 and TRBJ1-1): EADIYQTPRYLVIGTGKKITLECSQTMGHDKMYWYQQDPGMELHLIHYSYGVNSTEKGDLSSESTVSRIRTEHFPLTLESARPSHTSQYLCASSDMKAEAFFGQGTRLTVV.

Only one count was recorded for this clone. The chain carries TRBV2 and TRBJ2-7; 8 nucleotides agree with TRBD2. J gave up 0 bases and V 6 bases, and 7 bases lay outside the gene matches. The CDR3 extends over 15 amino acids. Germline CDR1 reads SNHLY; CDR2 reads FYNNEI. The DNA of the CDR3 is TGTGCCAGCAGGGGGTCGGCGGGAGGCTCCTACGAGCAGTACTTC. Its translation is CASRGSAGGSYEQYF.

This clone appeared once. This chain links TRBV2 with TRBJ2-1, with D possibly TRBD1 on 5 matching bases. Between the trimmed V and J ends, which lost 4 bases and 8 bases, there was a span of 24 bases. The CDR3 consists of 17 residues. CDR1 is SNHLY, CDR2 FYNNEI, per germline. The CDR3 nucleotides read TGTGCCAGCAGTGCCAGGGCTAGTGAAAGGGGTCGAGATGAGCAGTTCTTC. It translates to CASSARASERGRDEQFF.

CDR3 nucleotides: TGTGCCAGCAGCTTAGAGGGTTCCGAGCAGTACTTC. It encodes CASSLEGSEQYF. This sequence joins TRBV11-3 and TRBJ2-7; the D is unclear. The ends were cut back, 0 bases at V and 6 bases at J, with 6 bases in the middle. CDR1 SGHNT and CDR2 YENEEA come from the germline V gene. The length of the CDR3 is 12 residues.

The V call is TRBV6-6, the J call TRBJ2-5; 8 bases are a match to TRBD2. The length of the CDR3 is 15 residues. Losses at the gene ends were 4 bases for V and 9 bases for J; bases not matched to a gene: 13. The germline CDR1 and CDR2 sequences are MNHNY and SVGAGI (reference sequence). CDR3 in amino acids: CASSSSSGRTHAQYF. In nucleotides, the CDR3 is TGTGCCAGCAGTTCCTCTAGCGGGCGGACCCATGCCCAGTACTTC.

The chain couples TRBV27 to TRBJ2-1; 11 positions agree with TRBD2. The CDR3 runs to 13 residues. Germline assignment: CDR1 MNHEY and CDR2 SMNVEV (reference sequence). Trimming cost V 7 bases and J 7 bases; bases outside gene matches: 3. Here the CDR3 reads CASTSGRLNEQFF. The CDR3 region has the DNA TGTGCCAGCACTAGCGGGAGGCTGAATGAGCAGTTCTTC.

The rearrangement uses TRBV29-1 and TRBJ2-3, with TRBD1 matching 12 bases. V shed 0 bases and J 4 bases; nucleotides not matched to a gene: 8. The CDR3 totals 17 residues. Germline V CDR1 and CDR2: SQVTM, ANQGSEA. The CDR3 loop is CSVEDKMGQGAADTQYF. In nucleotides, the CDR3 is TGCAGCGTTGAAGATAAAATGGGACAGGGGGCCGCAGATACGCAGTATTTT.

The chain employs TRBV5-5 and TRBJ2-3, with 10 nucleotides matching TRBD2. This CDR3 is built from 18 residues. Germline assignment: CDR1 SGHKS and CDR2 YYEKEE (reference sequence). V shed 0 bases, J shed 6 bases, and the junction held 13 bases outside the gene matches. The CDR3 region has the DNA TGTGCCAGCAGCTTGGAAAGTGGGAGCGGGAGGGCTCGGGATACGCAGTATTTT. It translates to CASSLESGSGRARDTQYF.